Sequencing of this T cell receptor (beta chain) was carried out in a study of radiotherapy plus CTLA-4 blockade in lung cancer. Each patient with chemo-refractory metastatic non-small-cell lung cancer was treated with focal radiation plus CTLA-4 blockade using ipilimumab. With V trimmed by 2 bases and J by 2 bases, 5 bases remained unmatched. CDR3 size: 16 residues. Germline CDR1 and CDR2: SGHDT and YYEEEE. Sequencing was performed with immunoSEQ multiplex PCR; in TCRdb, only in-frame clones are kept and a portion is missing. The data show roughly 1,500 clones, with 88% seen just once and approximately 9% held by the top ten.

This TCR came from a human donor with non-small cell lung cancer who had a complete response to radiotherapy plus ipilimumab. The sample in question was tumor tissue, obtained from a patient treated with radiotherapy plus ipilimumab. The chain recombines TRBV5-6 with TRBJ1-4; 8 bases are a match to TRBD1. The CDR3 is CASSFTGGVTNEKLFF. The CDR3 DNA sequence: TGTGCCAGCAGCTTCACAGGGGGAGTGACTAATGAAAAACTGTTTTTT. Based on the CDR3 plus reference TRBV5-6 and TRBJ1-4, the full variable domain is DAGVTQSPTHLIKTRGQQVTLRCSPKSGHDTVSWYQQALGQGPQFIFQYYEEEERQRGNFPDRFSGHQFPNYSSELNVNALLLGDSALYLCASSFTGGVTNEKLFFGSGTQLSVL.